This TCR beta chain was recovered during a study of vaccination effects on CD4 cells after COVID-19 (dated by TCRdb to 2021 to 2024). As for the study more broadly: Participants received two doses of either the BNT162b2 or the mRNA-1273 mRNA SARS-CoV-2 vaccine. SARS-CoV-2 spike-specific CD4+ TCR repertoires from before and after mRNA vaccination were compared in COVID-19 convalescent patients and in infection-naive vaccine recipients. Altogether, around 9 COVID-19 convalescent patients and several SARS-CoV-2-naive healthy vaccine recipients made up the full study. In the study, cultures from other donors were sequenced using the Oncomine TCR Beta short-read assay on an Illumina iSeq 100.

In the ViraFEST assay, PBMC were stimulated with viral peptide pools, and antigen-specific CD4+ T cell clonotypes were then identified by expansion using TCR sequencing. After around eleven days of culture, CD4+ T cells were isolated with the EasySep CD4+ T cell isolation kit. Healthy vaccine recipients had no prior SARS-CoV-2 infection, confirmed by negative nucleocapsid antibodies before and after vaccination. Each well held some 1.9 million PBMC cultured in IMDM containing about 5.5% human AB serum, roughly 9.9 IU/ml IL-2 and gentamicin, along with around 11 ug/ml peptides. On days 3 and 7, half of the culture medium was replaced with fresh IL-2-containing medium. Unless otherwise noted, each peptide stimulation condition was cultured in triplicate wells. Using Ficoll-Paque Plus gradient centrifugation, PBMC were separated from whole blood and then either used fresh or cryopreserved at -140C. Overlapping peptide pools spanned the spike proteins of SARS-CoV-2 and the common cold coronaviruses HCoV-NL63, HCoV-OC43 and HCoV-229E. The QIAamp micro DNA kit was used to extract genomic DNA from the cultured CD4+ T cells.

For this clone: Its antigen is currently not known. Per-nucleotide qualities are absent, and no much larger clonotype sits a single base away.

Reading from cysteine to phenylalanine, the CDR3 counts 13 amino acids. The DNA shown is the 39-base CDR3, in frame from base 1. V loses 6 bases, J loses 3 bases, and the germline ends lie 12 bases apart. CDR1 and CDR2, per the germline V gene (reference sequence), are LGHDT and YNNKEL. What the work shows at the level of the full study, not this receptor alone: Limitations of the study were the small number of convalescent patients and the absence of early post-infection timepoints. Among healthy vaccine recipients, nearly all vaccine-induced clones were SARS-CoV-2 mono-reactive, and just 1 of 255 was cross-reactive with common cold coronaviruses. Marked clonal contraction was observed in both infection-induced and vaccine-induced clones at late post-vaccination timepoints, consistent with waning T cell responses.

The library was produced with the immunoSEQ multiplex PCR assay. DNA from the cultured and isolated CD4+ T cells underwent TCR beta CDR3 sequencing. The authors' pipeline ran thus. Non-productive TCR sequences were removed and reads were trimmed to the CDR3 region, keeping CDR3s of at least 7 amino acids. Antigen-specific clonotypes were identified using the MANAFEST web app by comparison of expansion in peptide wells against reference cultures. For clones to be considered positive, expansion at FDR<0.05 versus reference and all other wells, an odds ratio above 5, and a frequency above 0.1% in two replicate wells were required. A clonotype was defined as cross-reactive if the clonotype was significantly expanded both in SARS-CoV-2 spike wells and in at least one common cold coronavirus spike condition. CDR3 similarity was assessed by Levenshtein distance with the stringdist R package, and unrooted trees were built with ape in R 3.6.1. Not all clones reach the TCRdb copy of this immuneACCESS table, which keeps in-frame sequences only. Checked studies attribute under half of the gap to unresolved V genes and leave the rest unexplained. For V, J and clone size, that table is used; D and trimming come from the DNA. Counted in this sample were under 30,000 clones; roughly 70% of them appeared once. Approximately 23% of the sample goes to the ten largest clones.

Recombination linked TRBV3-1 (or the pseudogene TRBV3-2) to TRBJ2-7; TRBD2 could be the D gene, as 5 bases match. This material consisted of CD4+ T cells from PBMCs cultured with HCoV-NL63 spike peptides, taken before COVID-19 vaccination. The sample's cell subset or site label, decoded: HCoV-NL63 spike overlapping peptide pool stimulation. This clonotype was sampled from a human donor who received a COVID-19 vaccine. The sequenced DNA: TGTGCCAGCAGTCACGGACTTAGCTACGAGCAGTACTTC. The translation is CASSHGLSYEQYF.